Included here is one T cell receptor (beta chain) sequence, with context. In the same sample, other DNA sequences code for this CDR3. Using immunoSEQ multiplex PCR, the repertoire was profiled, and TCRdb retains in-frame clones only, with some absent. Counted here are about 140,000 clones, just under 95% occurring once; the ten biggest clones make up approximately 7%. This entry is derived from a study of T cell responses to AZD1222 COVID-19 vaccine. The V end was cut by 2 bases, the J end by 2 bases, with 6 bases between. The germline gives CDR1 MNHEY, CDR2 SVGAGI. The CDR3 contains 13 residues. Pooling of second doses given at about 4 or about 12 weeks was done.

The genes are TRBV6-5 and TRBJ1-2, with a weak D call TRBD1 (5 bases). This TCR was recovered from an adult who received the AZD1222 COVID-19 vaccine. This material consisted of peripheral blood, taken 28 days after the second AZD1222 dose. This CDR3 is CASSYGGNYGYTF. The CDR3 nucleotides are TGTGCCAGCAGTTACGGGGGGAACTATGGCTACACCTTC.